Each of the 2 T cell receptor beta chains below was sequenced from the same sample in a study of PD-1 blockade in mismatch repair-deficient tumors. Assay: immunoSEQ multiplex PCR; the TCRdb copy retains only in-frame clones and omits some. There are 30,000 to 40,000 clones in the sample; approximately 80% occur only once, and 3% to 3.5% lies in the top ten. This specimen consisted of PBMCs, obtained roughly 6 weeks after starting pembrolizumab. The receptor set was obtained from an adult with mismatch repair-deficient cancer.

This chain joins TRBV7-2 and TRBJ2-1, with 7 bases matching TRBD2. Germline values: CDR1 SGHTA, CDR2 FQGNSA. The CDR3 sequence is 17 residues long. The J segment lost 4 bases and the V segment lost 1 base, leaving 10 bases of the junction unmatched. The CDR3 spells CASSLDPTSSAYNEQFF. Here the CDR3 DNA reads TGTGCCAGCAGCTTAGATCCGACTAGCTCCGCTTACAATGAGCAGTTCTTC.

The CDR3 region has the DNA TGTGCCAGCAGCGTAGTTCCATTTGGGCCGAACACTGAAGCTTTCTTT. This gives the protein CASSVVPFGPNTEAFF. V is TRBV9 and J is TRBJ1-1, with D hard to call. The CDR3 sequence is 16 residues long. In germline, CDR1 is SGDLS, CDR2 YYNGEE. Between the trimmed V and J ends, which lost 0 bases and 1 base, there was a span of 13 bases.